The 10 T cell receptor beta chains reported below all come from one sample, sequenced in a study of cytomegalovirus exposure and HLA in healthy donors (dated by TCRdb to the late 2010s). Library construction relied on the immunoSEQ multiplex PCR assay. The multiplex PCR relied on a mix of 60 forward primers for TCR Vbeta segments and 13 reverse primers for TCR Jbeta segments. The table comes from immuneACCESS by way of TCRdb, which keeps in-frame sequences with V and J called. Part of the clones is missing from these tables; in studies checked, under half for an unresolved V gene and the rest for unknown reasons. This sample comprises more than 95,000 clones, approximately 80% of them detected only once. The top ten constitute roughly 6% of the sample. Sequenced: PBMCs. These receptor sequences come from a male donor in good health and CMV-seronegative.

A few counts support this clone. J is TRBJ1-5 and V is TRBV28, with TRBD1 as a possible D gene (5 bases). The germline CDR1 and CDR2 sequences are MDHEN and SYDVKM. CDR3 size: 16 residues. Trimming removed 5 bases from V and 2 bases from J, with 16 bases in between. The CDR3 bases are TGTGCCAGCAGTCCCCCCCCGGGGGGTGGCAATCAGCCCCAGCATTTT. Protein product: CASSPPPGGGNQPQHF.

The chain couples TRBV5-8 to TRBJ1-2; TRBD1 might be the D (6 bases). V was trimmed by 4 bases and J by 4 bases, leaving 11 bases between them. The length of the CDR3 is 13 residues. From germline, CDR1 is SGHTS and CDR2 YDEGEE. The DNA for the CDR3 is TGTGCCAGCAGCGGGGGGGGCCGCTATGGCTACACCTTC. It specifies CASSGGGRYGYTF.

DNA of the CDR3: TGTGCCAGCAGCTCAGAACAGGGACAGGCTGGGGAGCTGTTTTTT. Its translation is CASSSEQGQAGELFF. The chain employs TRBV7-2 and TRBJ2-2, with 8 bases lining up with TRBD1. The V segment lost 4 bases and the J segment 8 bases; nucleotides outside the gene matches: 9. This CDR3 has 15 residues. Germline V gives CDR1 SGHTA, CDR2 FQGNSA.

The rearrangement links TRBV28 to TRBJ1-1; D is possibly TRBD1 (6 bases). CDR1 MDHEN and CDR2 SYDVKM come from the germline V gene. This CDR3 is built from 13 residues. V was trimmed by 2 bases and J by 4 bases, leaving 8 bases between them. The CDR3 loop is CASSLAGATEAFF. The CDR3, as DNA: TGTGCCAGCAGTTTAGCGGGGGCCACTGAAGCTTTCTTT.

The chain links TRBV6-6 to TRBJ2-7; 7 bases line up with TRBD2. This CDR3 has 13 residues. The trim removed 6 bases at V and 3 bases at J, leaving 5 bases unmatched. Per germline, CDR1 MNHNY and CDR2 SVGAGI (reference sequence). DNA for the CDR3: TGTGCCAGCAGCACTAGCGACTACTACGAGCAGTACTTC. Its protein product is CASSTSDYYEQYF.

The rearrangement uses TRBV6-5 and TRBJ2-7; D remains ambiguous. The CDR3 has 12 amino acids. CDR1 MNHEY and CDR2 SVGAGI come from the germline V gene. Trimming left V 2 bases short and J 6 bases short, with 8 bases between. CDR3 amino acids: CASSYQTGEQYF. The CDR3 bases are TGTGCCAGCAGTTACCAGACGGGCGAGCAGTACTTC.

In DNA, the CDR3 is TGTGCCAGCAGTTTACACCCCGGGACAGGGGGCCCCTCTGGGGCCAACGTCCTGACTTTC. This sequence encodes CASSLHPGTGGPSGANVLTF. V is TRBV28 and J is TRBJ2-6; 12 bases align to TRBD1. The CDR3 runs 20 residues. J gave up 0 bases and V 2 bases, and 8 bases lay outside the gene matches. The V gene's germline CDR1 is MDHEN and CDR2 SYDVKM.

This chain's CDR3 is CASSFGSGSLNEQYF. The CDR3 coding sequence is TGTGCCAGCAGCTTCGGCTCAGGGTCTTTGAACGAGCAGTACTTC. The chain employs TRBV7-8 and TRBJ2-5, with D perhaps matching TRBD1 (5 bases). The closer fit of TRBJ2-7 to the DNA end suggests the J call may be wrong. The CDR3 consists of 15 residues. Germline V gives CDR1 SGHVS, CDR2 FQNEAQ.

This clone was seen only a few times. This chain connects TRBV6-1 to TRBJ1-1; D uncertain. The V end lost 1 base, the J end lost 0 bases, and 9 bases lay between the germline ends. This CDR3 is built from 15 residues. Germline V gene lookup returns CDR1 MNHNS and CDR2 SASEGT. In DNA form, the CDR3 reads TGTGCCAGCAGTGAAGGAAGACTAATGAACACTGAAGCTTTCTTT. Its protein is CASSEGRLMNTEAFF.

The chain recombines TRBV5-1 with TRBJ1-1; the D is unclear. The ends were cut back, 0 bases at V and 3 bases at J, with 9 bases in the middle. Germline CDR1 reads SGHRS; CDR2 reads YFSETQ. The CDR3 contains 14 residues. DNA of the CDR3: TGCGCCAGCAGCTTGGCCCCGTCGGACACTGAAGCTTTCTTT. Its translation: CASSLAPSDTEAFF.